One sample yielded the 24 T cell receptor beta chains listed below, sequenced in a study of early T cells in non-severe SARS-CoV-2 infection. TCRdb passed the 5' RACE reads through MiXCR, listing each CDR3 protein once. The sample shows over 55,000 distinct CDR3 sequences, roughly 12% of them seen only once. Sequenced here: whole blood, sampled at baseline. The origin of the receptors is an adult who was a healthcare worker with PCR-confirmed SARS-CoV-2 infection or an uninfected control (not recorded which).

The rearrangement links TRBV4-1 to TRBJ2-6, with D possibly TRBD1 on 5 matching bases. The CDR3 is made up of 17 amino acids. Trimming pared 1 base from V and 3 bases from J, leaving 13 bases between. Germline V gives CDR1 MGHRA, CDR2 YSYEKL. The CDR3 protein is CASSQVHQGDGANVLTF. DNA for the CDR3: TGCGCCAGCAGCCAAGTTCATCAGGGCGATGGGGCCAACGTCCTGACTTTC.

In its sample, this clonotype was seen many times. The rearrangement links TRBV20-1 to TRBJ2-3; D is undetermined. The V end lost 3 bases, the J end lost 11 bases, and 12 bases lay between the germline ends. Germline CDR1 DFQATT, CDR2 SNEGSKA (reference sequence). The CDR3 length is 11 residues. CDR3 nucleotide sequence: TGCAGTGCTAGCCTCGCTCAGAAGCAGTATTTT. This sequence encodes CSASLAQKQYF.

This clonotype was seen ten or more times. The V and J genes are TRBV5-1 and TRBJ1-4; possibly TRBD1 for D (5 bases). Trimming shortened V by 4 bases and J by 7 bases, and 20 bases separated the two germline ends. Germline values: CDR1 SGHRS, CDR2 YFSETQ. CDR3 size: 16 residues. CDR3 amino acids: CASSPRDSPVSEKLFF. DNA for the CDR3: TGCGCCAGCAGCCCGAGAGACAGCCCCGTCAGTGAAAAACTGTTTTTT.

This clonotype came up a few times. V gene TRBV7-6 combines with J gene TRBJ1-1, with D perhaps TRBD1 (6 bases). With 5 bases removed from V and 0 bases from J, the gap between germline ends came to 7 bases. The CDR3 is made up of 13 amino acids. Germline CDR1 and CDR2: SGHVS and FNYEAQ. As DNA, the CDR3 is TGTGCCAGCAGCCGACAGGTGAACACTGAAGCTTTCTTT. Translation: CASSRQVNTEAFF.

In this sample, this clonotype turned up many times. The chain combines TRBV12-3 or TRBV12-4 with TRBJ1-1, with 7 bases aligning to TRBD1. V lost 5 bases to trimming and J lost 0 bases; unmatched junction nucleotides: 9. There are 16 residues in the CDR3. CDR3 nucleotide sequence: TGTGCCAGCAGTGTGACAGGGTGGGTGATGAACACTGAAGCTTTCTTT. This sequence encodes CASSVTGWVMNTEAFF.

This chain connects TRBV19 to TRBJ1-2; no clear D. This CDR3 region has 12 residues. Germline V gene lookup returns CDR1 LNHDA and CDR2 SQIVND (reference sequence). The V end was cut by 3 bases, the J end by 8 bases, with 10 bases between. The CDR3 coding sequence is TGTGCCAGTAGTATCGGACCTAGCGGCTACACCTTC. Protein product: CASSIGPSGYTF.

This clonotype came up many times. The genes are TRBV28 and TRBJ1-1; 9 positions agree with TRBD1. CDR3 size: 18 residues. The V gene's germline CDR1 is MDHEN and CDR2 SYDVKM. Trimming cost V 5 bases and J 5 bases; bases outside gene matches: 18. The CDR3 here is CASSPGPGTGQLRTEAFF. The CDR3 region has the DNA TGTGCCAGCAGTCCGGGTCCGGGGACAGGGCAGCTACGGACTGAAGCTTTCTTT.

J is TRBJ1-2 and V is TRBV19; perhaps TRBD1 as D (6 bases). The CDR3 spans 15 residues. Per the germline V gene, CDR1 is LNHDA and CDR2 is SQIVND (reference sequence). V was clipped by 4 bases and J by 2 bases, with 14 bases between them. The CDR3 DNA follows: TGTGCCAGTAGTAATATCGGGGGCGCGAACTATGGCTACACCTTC. Encoded protein: CASSNIGGANYGYTF.

The chain carries TRBV4-1 and TRBJ1-6; D unclear. From germline, CDR1 is MGHRA and CDR2 YSYEKL. CDR3 length: 15 amino acids. V was cut by 4 bases and J by 4 bases, with 11 bases left in between. The CDR3 is CASSRIPFYNSPLHF. The CDR3 DNA reads as TGCGCCAGCAGCCGGATACCGTTTTATAATTCACCCCTCCACTTT.

The chain employs TRBV20-1 and TRBJ1-2; unclear D gene. The germline V gene encodes CDR1 DFQATT and CDR2 SNEGSKA (reference sequence). The CDR3 extends over 13 amino acids. With 5 bases removed from V and 3 bases from J, the gap between germline ends came to 13 bases. This CDR3 reads CSAQPGRDYGYTF. The CDR3, as DNA: TGCAGTGCTCAACCCGGGCGGGACTATGGCTACACCTTC.

This chain connects TRBV6-2 or TRBV6-3 to TRBJ1-1; D ambiguous. Trimming pared 5 bases from V and 1 base from J, leaving 11 bases between. CDR1 and CDR2 (germline): MNHEY, SVGEGT. The CDR3 spans 14 residues. CDR3 DNA: TGTGCCAGCAGTCACCACAAAAAGAACACTGAAGCTTTCTTT. Protein: CASSHHKKNTEAFF.

This clonotype was picked up many times. The CDR3 is CASKSHNSPLHF. CDR3 coding DNA: TGTGCCAGCAAAAGCCATAATTCACCCCTCCACTTT. The gene calls are TRBV2 and TRBJ1-6; unclear D gene. V was cut by 7 bases and J by 5 bases, with 6 bases left in between. The V gene's germline CDR1 is SNHLY and CDR2 FYNNEI. This CDR3 is 12 amino acids long.

This clonotype was seen a few times. This sequence joins TRBV29-1 and TRBJ1-1; D is undetermined. CDR1 is SQVTM, CDR2 ANQGSEA, per germline. V lost 6 bases and J lost 1, with 9 bases in between. This CDR3 has 12 amino acids. The CDR3 loop reads CSVIQENTEAFF. CDR3 DNA sequence: TGCAGCGTCATACAAGAGAACACTGAAGCTTTCTTT. Full variable domain (rest looked up from reference TRBV29-1 and TRBJ1-1): SAVISQKPSRDICQRGTSLTIQCQVDSQVTMMFWYRQQPGQSLTLIATANQGSEATYESGFVIDKFPISRPNLTFSTLTVSNMSPEDSSIYLCSVIQENTEAFFGQGTRLTVV.

Of note for this clonotype: One end of the junction fails to match germline, which may point to a read error. This sequence joins TRBV2 and TRBJ1-6; D gene uncertain. Germline-derived CDR1 and CDR2 are SNHLY and FYNNEI. The CDR3 consists of 15 residues. For the CDR3, the DNA is TGTGCCAGCACTAGAGTGAGCTCCTACAATTCACCCCTCCACTTT. Translated, it gives CASTRVSSYNSPLHF.

This clonotype has more than one count but fewer than ten. The chain carries TRBV29-1 and TRBJ1-1; possibly TRBD1 for D (6 bases). The V gene lost 2 bases and the J gene lost 4 bases, with 11 bases spanning the gap. The V gene's germline CDR1 is SQVTM and CDR2 ANQGSEA. CDR3 size: 13 residues. The CDR3 DNA reads TGCAGCGTTGAACCAGGGGTCGGCACTGAAGCTTTCTTT. This sequence encodes CSVEPGVGTEAFF.

This clonotype was seen a few times. The chain employs TRBV27 and TRBJ2-4; 7 bases agree with TRBD1. The CDR3 is 15 amino acids. The V segment lost 5 bases and the J segment 0 bases; nucleotides outside the gene matches: 4. Germline V gene lookup returns CDR1 MNHEY and CDR2 SMNVEV (reference sequence). The CDR3 DNA is TGTGCCAGCAGTCCCCGGGACAGAGCCAAAAACATTCAGTACTTC. Its translation: CASSPRDRAKNIQYF.

This clonotype was observed a handful of times. The chain uses TRBV28 and TRBJ1-6; D is undetermined. V dropped 6 bases and J dropped 9 bases, with 21 bases sitting between them. Germline V lookup: CDR1 MDHEN, CDR2 SYDVKM. The CDR3 spans 16 residues. The CDR3, as DNA: TGTGCCAGCAGCTCCAACCCTTCACGGAAGGGTTCACCCCTCCACTTT. Residues: CASSSNPSRKGSPLHF.

This clonotype was counted a few times. V and J are TRBV19 and TRBJ2-1, with 7 bases fitting TRBD1. This CDR3 spans 14 amino acids. Germline V gene data show CDR1 as LNHDA and CDR2 as SQIVND (reference sequence). J gave up 6 bases and V 8 bases, and 10 bases lay outside the gene matches. The CDR3 region is CASSDRNLGNEQFF. CDR3 DNA: TGTGCCAGTTCGGACAGGAATTTGGGCAATGAGCAGTTCTTC.

This chain uses TRBV4-2 with TRBJ1-1; maybe TRBD1 (6 bases). Trimming took off 0 bases at V and 6 bases at J, with 14 bases between the two ends. This CDR3 region has 15 residues. Germline values: CDR1 LGHNA, CDR2 YNFKEQ. CDR3 in amino acids: CASSQEIDRWAEAFF. CDR3 bases: TGTGCCAGCAGCCAAGAGATCGACAGGTGGGCTGAAGCTTTCTTT.

The rearrangement joins TRBV7-3 to TRBJ1-4; D unresolved. The V end was cut by 4 bases, the J end by 8 bases, with 11 bases between. The CDR3 extends over 13 amino acids. CDR1 and CDR2 from the germline V gene are SGHTA and FQGTGA. Written as DNA, the CDR3 is TGTGCCAGCAGCTCTAACCCGGGAGAAAAACTGTTTTTT. Its protein product is CASSSNPGEKLFF.

The chain has TRBV12-3 or TRBV12-4 and TRBJ1-1; D not certain. There are 11 residues in the CDR3. The ends were cut back, 1 base at V and 6 bases at J, with 3 bases in the middle. CDR3 sequence (DNA): TGTGCCAGCAGTTTAGTGGCTGAAGCTTTCTTT. It translates to CASSLVAEAFF.

The J gene is TRBJ1-2, the V gene TRBV29-1; no definite D call. The germline CDR1 and CDR2 sequences are SQVTM and ANQGSEA. There are 13 residues in the CDR3. The V end lost 4 bases, the J end lost 6 bases, and 15 bases lay between the germline ends. The CDR3 region has the DNA TGCAGCGTTGGGAGCCCCTTTGCGGATGGCTACACCTTC. Translation: CSVGSPFADGYTF. Based on the CDR3 plus reference TRBV29-1 and TRBJ1-2, the full variable domain is SAVISQKPSRDICQRGTSLTIQCQVDSQVTMMFWYRQQPGQSLTLIATANQGSEATYESGFVIDKFPISRPNLTFSTLTVSNMSPEDSSIYLCSVGSPFADGYTFGSGTRLTVV.

The chain recombines TRBV16 with TRBJ1-1; D gene ambiguous. CDR1 and CDR2 from the germline V gene are KGHSY and FQNENV. Trimming shortened V by 4 bases and J by 1 base, and 13 bases separated the two germline ends. CDR3 size: 15 residues. CDR3 protein: CASSPRVLGNTEAFF. The CDR3 nucleotides are TGTGCCAGCAGCCCCCGGGTGTTGGGGAACACTGAAGCTTTCTTT.

This chain links TRBV6-5 with TRBJ2-1, with D possibly TRBD1 on 7 matching bases. V was shortened by 5 bases and J by 5 bases, with 13 bases between the two germline ends. This CDR3 has 14 residues. Germline V gene data show CDR1 as MNHEY and CDR2 as SVGAGI. This CDR3 reads CASSRRDRDNEQFF. In DNA, the CDR3 is TGTGCCAGCAGTAGGCGGGACAGAGACAATGAGCAGTTCTTC.